These T cell receptor beta chains were read from a single sample in a study of blood T cell repertoires in COVID-19. Only in-frame clones appear in the TCRdb table, and some are missing; sequencing was by immunoSEQ multiplex PCR. The table lists over 85,000 clones, approximately 85% of them singletons. Sequencing was carried out using peripheral blood. The receptor source for this set is a woman aged 55-70 years with acute or convalescent COVID-19. Both conserved end residues are part of each CDR3. Each record gives: D gene, V gene, J gene, clone size, CDR3 protein, CDR3 DNA. The D gene is left open where the match is weak. Some rows have no size entry. The others give once, few or many, or a class for an expanded clone.

TRBD1	TRBV4-3	TRBJ2-7	.	CASSQSSSRGLNEQYF	TGCGCCAGCAGCCAATCCTCGAGCAGGGGGCTCAACGAGCAGTACTTC
.	TRBV5-1	TRBJ1-1	.	CASSLVPGHGTEAFF	TGCGCCAGCAGCTTGGTGCCAGGGCATGGCACTGAAGCTTTCTTT
TRBD1	TRBV3-1/TRBV3-2	TRBJ1-1	.	CASSRRTGRDTEAFF	TGTGCCAGCAGCCGTAGGACAGGGAGGGACACTGAAGCTTTCTTT
.	TRBV30	TRBJ2-5	.	CAWSPPAVTGRETQYF	TGTGCCTGGAGCCCGCCAGCGGTGACAGGTCGGGAGACCCAGTACTTC
.	TRBV11-1	TRBJ2-7	once	CASSRLGGAEQYF	TGTGCCAGCAGCCGTCTTGGGGGCGCGGAGCAGTACTTC
TRBD2	TRBV4-3	TRBJ2-2	once	CASSPGTSGTGELFF	TGCGCCAGCAGCCCAGGGACTAGCGGGACCGGGGAGCTGTTTTTT
TRBD2	TRBV10-3	TRBJ2-3	.	CAISEAGGTDTQYF	TGTGCCATCAGTGAAGCGGGGGGCACAGATACGCAGTATTTT
TRBD1	TRBV5-1	TRBJ1-2	once	CASSLTGAPDYGYTF	TGCGCCAGCAGCTTGACAGGGGCCCCCGACTATGGCTACACCTTC
.	TRBV4-2	TRBJ2-2	.	CASSQGLGGRTGELFF	TGTGCCAGCAGCCAAGGGCTCGGGGGGCGCACCGGGGAGCTGTTTTTT
.	TRBV7-9	TRBJ2-6	.	CASSFDSGANVLTF	TGTGCCAGCAGCTTCGACTCCGGGGCCAACGTCCTGACTTTC
.	TRBV18	TRBJ1-1	.	CASSSPPVDTEAFF	TGTGCCAGCTCATCGCCTCCAGTGGACACTGAAGCTTTCTTT
.	TRBV7-2	TRBJ1-2	.	CASSSKAGAGYTF	TGTGCCAGCAGCTCCAAGGCAGGGGCGGGCTACACCTTC
.	TRBV5-1	TRBJ2-5	few	CASRGAPGEETQYF	TGCGCCAGCAGGGGAGCTCCGGGAGAAGAGACCCAGTACTTC
TRBD1	TRBV2	TRBJ1-1	once	CASSPTGGETEAFF	TGTGCCAGCAGCCCCACAGGGGGCGAGACTGAAGCTTTCTTT
TRBD2	TRBV20-1	TRBJ2-5	.	CSASSSGGDSETQYF	TGCAGTGCTAGTTCGAGCGGGGGGGATTCTGAGACCCAGTACTTC
.	TRBV7-6	TRBJ2-2	many	CASSLSWNRPGDTGELFF	TGTGCCAGCAGCTTATCATGGAATAGACCGGGGGACACCGGGGAGCTGTTTTTT
TRBD1	TRBV5-1	TRBJ2-5	.	CASSWGQGIQETQYF	TGCGCCAGCAGCTGGGGACAGGGGATCCAAGAGACCCAGTACTTC
.	TRBV5-4	TRBJ2-1	.	CASSPIEVLNEQFF	TGTGCCAGCAGCCCAATAGAGGTTCTCAATGAGCAGTTCTTC
.	TRBV5-1	TRBJ2-7	.	CASSLEQGGNEQYF	TGCGCCAGCAGCTTGGAACAGGGTGGGAACGAGCAGTACTTC
TRBD1	TRBV4-2	TRBJ2-5	few	CASSQDLWQGARETQYF	TGTGCCAGCAGCCAAGATCTTTGGCAGGGGGCGAGAGAGACCCAGTACTTC
TRBD2	TRBV3-1/TRBV3-2	TRBJ2-3	once	CASSHVLAGMITDTQYF	TGTGCCAGCAGCCACGTACTAGCGGGGATGATCACAGATACGCAGTATTTT
.	TRBV4-1	TRBJ1-5	.	CASSQPVDVFSGNQPQHF	TGCGCCAGCAGCCAACCAGTAGATGTATTTTCGGGGAACCAGCCCCAGCATTTT